The rows below give T cell receptor beta chains drawn from one sample of a study of T cell responses to AZD1222 COVID-19 vaccine. TCRdb keeps only in-frame clones here, not all; method: immunoSEQ multiplex PCR. This sample has approximately 100,000 clones; approximately 90% occur once, and the top ten carry less than 9.5%. The sequencing used peripheral blood, collected on day 0 of AZD1222 vaccination. The receptors originated from an adult in good health. The CDR3 runs from the conserved cysteine through the conserved F or W. A D gene is named only where the DNA matches it firmly. The size of a clone is reported for some rows only, either as once, few or many, or as a class for expanded clones.

j_call | d_call | clone_size | v_call | cdr3_nt | cdr3_aa
TRBJ2-1 | TRBD2 | NA | TRBV4-1 | TGCGCCAGCACCCTACTAGCGGGAGCTACCAATGGGCAGTTCTTC | CASTLLAGATNGQFF
TRBJ1-1 | NA | NA | TRBV3-1/TRBV3-2 | TGTGCCAGCAGCCCGGGAGCTTCATTGCTGATCACTGAAGCTTTCTTT | CASSPGASLLITEAFF
TRBJ1-1 | NA | NA | TRBV18 | TGTGCCAGCTCACCAGCCCAAACGGACACTGAAGCTTTCTTT | CASSPAQTDTEAFF
TRBJ2-2 | NA | once | TRBV7-9 | TGTGCCACCCGGGACATTAACACCGGGGAGCTGTTTTTT | CATRDINTGELFF
TRBJ1-1 | NA | few | TRBV18 | TGTGCCAGCTCACCACCAGGGCAGCAGAACACTGAAGCTTTCTTT | CASSPPGQQNTEAFF
TRBJ2-3 | TRBD1 | NA | TRBV5-1 | TGCGCCAGCAGCCGGGACAGGGCCACAGATACGCAGTATTTT | CASSRDRATDTQYF
TRBJ1-1 | NA | NA | TRBV7-9 | TGTGCCAGCAGCTTAGAGGACAACCTTGAAGCTTTCTTT | CASSLEDNLEAFF
TRBJ1-5 | NA | few | TRBV9 | TGTGCCAGCAGCGTAGGCCAAGTAAATCAGCCCCAGCATTTT | CASSVGQVNQPQHF
TRBJ2-1 | NA | NA | TRBV19 | TGTGCCAGTAGGGACTCCTACAATGAGCAGTTCTTC | CASRDSYNEQFF
TRBJ2-1 | TRBD2 | NA | TRBV4-2 | TGTGCCAGCAGCCAGGACCCGGGACTAGCGCAGTTCTTC | CASSQDPGLAQFF
TRBJ2-3 | NA | NA | TRBV9 | TGTGCCAGCAGCCTTTCAGGCGGCTCTACGCAGTATTTT | CASSLSGGSTQYF
TRBJ2-5 | NA | NA | TRBV5-1 | TGCGCCAGCAGCTTGGTGGAGACCCAGTACTTC | CASSLVETQYF
TRBJ1-1 | NA | NA | TRBV11-2 | TGTGCCACCAGCTTAGCCAGGGAGAACACTGAAGCTTTCTTT | CATSLARENTEAFF
TRBJ2-1 | TRBD2 | NA | TRBV6-2/TRBV6-3 | TGTGCCAGCAGCTCCCTCCTCCGGACTAGCGGGAAGAGAAGCTCCTACAATGAGCAGTTCTTC | CASSSLLRTSGKRSSYNEQFF
TRBJ2-1 | NA | NA | TRBV7-2 | TGTGCCAGCAGCTTAGGATCCGGGGGCCATGAGCAGTTCTTC | CASSLGSGGHEQFF
TRBJ2-7 | NA | NA | TRBV19 | TGTGCCAGTAGGGCAGGGAGCTCCTACGAGCAGTACTTC | CASRAGSSYEQYF
TRBJ1-3 | NA | NA | TRBV2 | TGTGCCAGCAGTGTGGGTAGGGGATTCTCTGGAAACACCATATATTTT | CASSVGRGFSGNTIYF
TRBJ1-2 | NA | NA | TRBV28 | TGTGCCAGCAGTGGAGGGGGTTATGGCTACACCTTC | CASSGGGYGYTF
TRBJ2-3 | NA | NA | TRBV6-5 | TGTGCCAGCAGCCTACAGGGTAACACGCAGTATTTT | CASSLQGNTQYF
TRBJ2-5 | NA | once | TRBV2 | TGTGCCAGCAGAGGACAGCCCCAAGAGACCCAGTACTTC | CASRGQPQETQYF
TRBJ2-1 | NA | NA | TRBV6-5 | TGTGCCAGCAGTTACACCCTTCGACACAACAATGAGCAGTTCTTC | CASSYTLRHNNEQFF
TRBJ2-5 | TRBD1 | NA | TRBV5-1 | TGCGCCAGCAGCTTGGGGGGGACAGGGGAGGAGACCCAGTACTTC | CASSLGGTGEETQYF
TRBJ1-1 | NA | once | TRBV19 | TGTGCCAGTAGTATAGATTCCTGGTGGGCTTTCTTT | CASSIDSWWAFF
TRBJ1-1 | NA | NA | TRBV6-5 | TGTGCCAGCATAACCGATAGGGGGACTGAAGCTTTCTTT | CASITDRGTEAFF
TRBJ2-3 | TRBD1 | NA | TRBV5-1 | TGCGCCAGCAGCTCTCAGGGGGGCACAGATACGCAGTATTTT | CASSSQGGTDTQYF
TRBJ1-1 | NA | NA | TRBV7-9 | TGTGCCAGCAGCTTGATAGGGGCGCACACTGAAGCTTTCTTT | CASSLIGAHTEAFF
TRBJ1-1 | NA | once | TRBV9 | TGTGCCAGCAGCGTGTCAGGGTACACTGAAGCTTTCTTT | CASSVSGYTEAFF
TRBJ1-2 | NA | NA | TRBV3-1/TRBV3-2 | TGTGCCAGCAGCCAAGGGGCCGCTGGAGAGGGCTACACCTTC | CASSQGAAGEGYTF
TRBJ2-2 | NA | NA | TRBV14 | TGTGCCAGCAGCCAAGATTGGAACACCGGGGAGCTGTTTTTT | CASSQDWNTGELFF
TRBJ1-1 | NA | NA | TRBV3-1/TRBV3-2 | TGTGCCAGCAGCCCATCTCAAGAGAACACTGAAGCTTTCTTT | CASSPSQENTEAFF
TRBJ1-1 | NA | NA | TRBV4-1 | TGCGCCAGCAGCCAAGATAGACAGGTTGGAGCTTTCTTT | CASSQDRQVGAFF
TRBJ2-3 | NA | NA | TRBV24-1 | TGTGCCACCAGTGAGTCTAGCAGCACAGATACGCAGTATTTT | CATSESSSTDTQYF
TRBJ1-2 | NA | NA | TRBV12-3/TRBV12-4 | TGTGCCAGCAGTTTCAGGGAAAATTATGGCTACACCTTC | CASSFRENYGYTF
TRBJ1-6 | NA | NA | TRBV6-5 | TGTGCCAGCAGTCCGACGGGGGCCTATAATTCACCCCTCCACTTT | CASSPTGAYNSPLHF
TRBJ2-1 | NA | NA | TRBV12-1 | TGTGCCAGCAGCCCAACTAGCGGGGGCCACAATGAGCAGTTCTTC | CASSPTSGGHNEQFF
TRBJ1-1 | NA | NA | TRBV12-5 | TGTGCTAGTGGTTTGGAGGGGAGCACTGAAGCTTTCTTT | CASGLEGSTEAFF
TRBJ2-5 | TRBD2 | few | TRBV7-2 | TGTGCCAGCAGCTCGGTTCTAGCGGGGGGGCAAGAGACCCAGTACTTC | CASSSVLAGGQETQYF
TRBJ2-2 | NA | few | TRBV7-6 | TGTGCCAGCAGCTTTGGGCACGGGGAGCTGTTTTTT | CASSFGHGELFF
TRBJ1-6 | NA | NA | TRBV10-3 | TGTGCCATCGCCTGGGGGCAAGATAATTCACCCCTCCACTTT | CAIAWGQDNSPLHF
TRBJ2-7 | NA | NA | TRBV14 | TGTGCCAGCAGCCAAGAGTCTCTGCAGCAGTACTTC | CASSQESLQQYF
TRBJ1-4 | TRBD1 | NA | TRBV5-1 | TGCGCCAGCACCCCCGACAGGGCGAATGAAAAACTGTTTTTT | CASTPDRANEKLFF
TRBJ2-2 | TRBD1 | NA | TRBV7-9 | TGTGCCAGCAGCTTAGCGCCGGGGGACAGGGGTGACACCGGGGAGCTGTTTTTT | CASSLAPGDRGDTGELFF
TRBJ1-5 | TRBD1 | NA | TRBV19 | TGTGCCAGTAGAGGCCCACAGGGGAGGCAGCCCCAGCATTTT | CASRGPQGRQPQHF
TRBJ1-3 | NA | once | TRBV30 | TGTGCCTGGAGCCCAGGGGCGTCTGGAAACACCATATATTTT | CAWSPGASGNTIYF
TRBJ1-6 | NA | NA | TRBV19 | TGTGCCAGTAGCCACCTTTCGGGACAAAGTTTTAATTCACCCCTCCACTTT | CASSHLSGQSFNSPLHF